The 30 T cell receptor beta chains listed next were all sequenced from one sample in a study of CD8 T cells in Susac syndrome. Random hexamers were used to reverse transcribe the RNA input (roughly 0.5 to 1 ug). TCRdb re-analysed the immunoSEQ multiplex PCR reads in MiXCR, keeping a single row per CDR3 protein. The sample yields 130,000 or so distinct CDR3 sequences, 90% to 95% seen once. Input material: CD8+ T cells from PBMCs. The receptor source for this set is a human donor with multiple sclerosis.

The rearrangement links TRBV2 to TRBJ1-2; D is unclear. The germline V gene has CDR1 SNHLY and CDR2 FYNNEI. The CDR3 extends over 11 amino acids. Trimming took 8 bases from V and 3 from J, leaving 7 bases between them. In nucleotides, the CDR3 is TGTGCCAGCCAGGTTTACTATGGCTACACCTTC. Protein product: CASQVYYGYTF.

The chain is built from TRBV7-9 and TRBJ2-5; D is undetermined. Germline CDR1 reads SEHNR; CDR2 reads FQNEAQ (reference sequence). The V end was cut by 8 bases, the J end by 5 bases, with 12 bases between. The CDR3 runs to 12 residues. CDR3 in DNA: TGTGCCAGCTCGAGCGTCTGGGAGACCCAGTACTTC. This encodes CASSSVWETQYF. Looking up the rest from reference TRBV7-9 and TRBJ2-5 gives the full variable domain: DTGVSQNPRHKITKRGQNVTFRCDPISEHNRLYWYRQTLGQGPEFLTYFQNEAQLEKSRLLSDRFSAERPKGSFSTLEIQRTEQGDSAMYLCASSSVWETQYFGPGTRLLVL.

The chain employs TRBV5-4 and TRBJ1-1; D call uncertain. Per the germline V gene, CDR1 is SGHNT and CDR2 is YYREEE (reference sequence). Trimming pared 1 base from V and 1 base from J, leaving 14 bases between. This CDR3 contains 16 residues. CDR3 protein: CASSLLYVLGNTEAFF. The CDR3 nucleotides read TGTGCCAGCAGCTTGTTATATGTCTTAGGGAACACTGAAGCTTTCTTT.

The chain joins TRBV7-9 to TRBJ2-7; D is tentatively TRBD1 or TRBD2 (5 bases each). Per germline, CDR1 SEHNR and CDR2 FQNEAQ (reference sequence). V lost 4 bases to trimming and J lost 6 bases, with 10 bases between them. This CDR3 region has 12 residues. CDR3 in amino acids: CASSYDGTEQYF. The CDR3 coding sequence is TGTGCCAGCAGCTATGACGGGACCGAGCAGTACTTC.

This clonotype was recorded once. The V call is TRBV5-1, the J call TRBJ2-3; D remains unclear. The V end was cut by 1 base, the J end by 0 bases, with 6 bases between. The CDR3 has 14 amino acids. Germline CDR1 is SGHRS and CDR2 is YFSETQ. Written as DNA, the CDR3 is TGCGCCAGCAGCTTGACCGAGAGCACAGATACGCAGTATTTT. Residues: CASSLTESTDTQYF.

The chain has TRBV5-1 and TRBJ2-1; tentatively, D is TRBD1 (5 bases). V was pared by 1 base and J by 10 bases, with 12 bases between. CDR3 size: 13 residues. CDR1 is SGHRS and CDR2 is YFSETQ in the germline V gene. CDR3 residues: CASSLRGPGEQFF. The CDR3 bases are TGCGCCAGCAGCTTGAGGGGCCCAGGGGAGCAGTTCTTC.

The rearrangement links TRBV28 to TRBJ1-1; 7 nucleotides match TRBD1. V shed 3 bases, J shed 5 bases, and the junction held 6 bases outside the gene matches. Germline V gene lookup returns CDR1 MDHEN and CDR2 SYDVKM. The CDR3 is 14 residues long. The CDR3 bases are TGTGCCAGCAGTTTTTCACAGGGGAGGACTGAAGCTTTCTTT. It specifies CASSFSQGRTEAFF.

V usage is TRBV12-3 or TRBV12-4 and J usage is TRBJ2-6, with D possibly TRBD1 on 5 matching bases. This CDR3 contains 16 residues. Trimming stripped 5 bases from V and 4 bases from J, with 15 bases between. The CDR3 region is CASSPQGVLGANVLTF. Here the CDR3 DNA reads TGTGCCAGCAGTCCCCAGGGTGTCTTGGGGGCCAACGTCCTGACTTTC.

This rearrangement joins TRBV20-1 to TRBJ1-1; D remains unclear. Looked up from germline, CDR1 is DFQATT and CDR2 is SNEGSKA (reference sequence). The CDR3 totals 11 residues. CDR3 protein: CRGDFGTEAFF. In nucleotides, the CDR3 is TGCAGGGGCGACTTCGGAACTGAAGCTTTCTTT.

This clonotype was picked up one time. The V and J genes are TRBV2 and TRBJ2-7; no reliable D call. V lost 4 bases, J lost 5 bases, and 3 bases lay in between. This CDR3 contains 10 residues. Germline assignment: CDR1 SNHLY and CDR2 FYNNEI. Here the CDR3 DNA reads TGTGCCAGCAGTGTACACGAGCAGTACTTC. Protein sequence: CASSVHEQYF.

The chain couples TRBV10-3 to TRBJ2-3; possibly TRBD1 or TRBD2 for D (5 bases each). CDR3 size: 14 residues. From germline, CDR1 is ENHRY and CDR2 SYGVKD. V was shortened by 0 bases and J by 1 base, with 5 bases between the two germline ends. This CDR3 is CAISESGGTDTQYF. DNA for the CDR3: TGTGCCATCAGTGAGTCGGGGGGCACAGATACGCAGTATTTT.

The table lists this clonotype with a few counts. The J gene is TRBJ1-1, the V gene TRBV5-6, with D unclear. This CDR3 region has 12 residues. Germline assignment: CDR1 SGHDT and CDR2 YYEEEE. Trimming pared 2 bases from V and 5 bases from J, leaving 7 bases between. The CDR3: CASSFGVTEAFF. The DNA of the CDR3 is TGTGCCAGCAGCTTCGGGGTTACTGAAGCTTTCTTT.

The chain recombines TRBV6-1 with TRBJ2-1, with TRBD2 identical over 8 bases. Germline CDR1 is MNHNS and CDR2 is SASEGT. The CDR3 contains 16 residues. V was clipped by 6 bases and J by 3 bases; unmatched bases: 10. This chain's CDR3 is CASSPRGAGVYNEQFF. For the CDR3, the DNA is TGTGCCAGCAGCCCACGGGGAGCGGGAGTCTACAATGAGCAGTTCTTC.

The chain uses TRBV4-3 and TRBJ2-7; no reliable D call. This CDR3 comprises 14 residues. Trimming took 1 base from V and 2 from J, leaving 9 bases between them. From germline, CDR1 is LGHNA and CDR2 YSLEER. CDR3 amino acids: CASSQASGPYEQYF. CDR3 sequence (DNA): TGCGCCAGCAGCCAAGCGTCAGGACCCTACGAGCAGTACTTC.

The chain has TRBV28 and TRBJ2-7; D gene uncertain. The germline V gene has CDR1 MDHEN and CDR2 SYDVKM. V shed 4 bases and J shed 3 bases, with 7 bases lying between them. The CDR3 loop spans 12 amino acids. The CDR3 DNA follows: TGTGCCAGCAGTTCGGCCATCTACGAGCAGTACTTC. It translates to CASSSAIYEQYF.

The genes are TRBV7-9 and TRBJ2-6; D might be TRBD1 (5 bases). In germline, CDR1 is SEHNR, CDR2 FQNEAQ (reference sequence). The CDR3 consists of 15 residues. Trimming stripped 5 bases from V and 2 bases from J, with 10 bases between. The CDR3 region has the DNA TGTGCCAGCAGCAAAGTAGGGGCTGGGGCCAACGTCCTGACTTTC. As protein: CASSKVGAGANVLTF.

The chain employs TRBV9 and TRBJ2-2; D is unclear. The length of the CDR3 is 13 residues. Trimming removed 3 bases from V and 5 bases from J, with 8 bases in between. Germline V gene data show CDR1 as SGDLS and CDR2 as YYNGEE. As DNA, the CDR3 is TGTGCCAGCAGCGCCTCCGGTACCGGGGAGCTGTTTTTT. Translation: CASSASGTGELFF.

J is TRBJ2-7 and V is TRBV5-1; tentative D call: TRBD1 (5 bases). The CDR3 is made up of 15 amino acids. The germline gives CDR1 SGHRS, CDR2 YFSETQ. V was clipped by 1 base and J by 5 bases, with 16 bases between them. The CDR3 nucleotides are TGCGCCAGCAGCTTGCTCCAGGGAAGCTTCCACGAGCAGTACTTC. Its translation: CASSLLQGSFHEQYF.

The chain joins TRBV20-1 to TRBJ2-1; 12 nucleotides match TRBD2. The germline V gene has CDR1 DFQATT and CDR2 SNEGSKA (reference sequence). V lost 6 bases, J lost 2 bases, and 2 bases stayed unmatched. This CDR3 contains 14 residues. As DNA, the CDR3 is TGCAGTGCGAGACTAGCGGGAGCCTACAATGAGCAGTTCTTC. Protein product: CSARLAGAYNEQFF.

This clonotype occurred a few times. J is TRBJ2-1 and V is TRBV6-5; maybe TRBD1 (5 bases). Germline V lookup: CDR1 MNHEY, CDR2 SVGAGI. The CDR3 length is 15 residues. V shed 0 bases and J shed 4 bases, with 10 bases lying between them. For the CDR3, the DNA is TGTGCCAGCAGTTACTCGGGCCAGGGATACAATGAGCAGTTCTTC. It specifies CASSYSGQGYNEQFF.

This rearrangement joins TRBV14 to TRBJ2-1; the D gene could be TRBD1 or TRBD2 (5 bases each). The CDR3 has 15 amino acids. The germline V gene encodes CDR1 SGHDN and CDR2 FVKESK. V dropped 0 bases and J dropped 3 bases, with 9 bases sitting between them. In DNA form, the CDR3 reads TGTGCCAGCAGCCAAGAGGGGGAGCGCTACAATGAGCAGTTCTTC. It yields the protein CASSQEGERYNEQFF.

J is TRBJ1-1 and V is TRBV19; D uncertain. V was trimmed by 3 bases and J by 8 bases, leaving 10 bases between them. The CDR3 runs to 12 residues. The germline V gene encodes CDR1 LNHDA and CDR2 SQIVND (reference sequence). The CDR3 here is CASSIGELEAFF. DNA of the CDR3: TGTGCCAGTAGTATCGGGGAACTGGAAGCTTTCTTT.

V usage is TRBV9 and J usage is TRBJ2-2; possibly TRBD1 for D (6 bases). The CDR3 runs to 15 residues. Trimming stripped 0 bases from V and 5 bases from J, with 11 bases between. Per the germline V gene, CDR1 is SGDLS and CDR2 is YYNGEE. For the CDR3, the DNA is TGTGCCAGCAGCGTAGATTCGACAGGAACCGGGGAGCTGTTTTTT. It is translated as CASSVDSTGTGELFF.

The chain joins TRBV4-3 to TRBJ2-2; no clear D gene. With 0 bases removed from V and 4 bases from J, the gap between germline ends came to 15 bases. Germline CDR1 reads LGHNA; CDR2 reads YSLEER. The CDR3 has 17 amino acids. The CDR3 DNA reads as TGCGCCAGCAGCCAAGATGGTGTGGATGTCCTCACCGGGGAGCTGTTTTTT. Translation: CASSQDGVDVLTGELFF.

The V and J genes are TRBV29-1 and TRBJ1-1; 9 bases match TRBD1. Losses at the gene ends were 8 bases for V and 5 bases for J; bases not matched to a gene: 6. The CDR3 length is 12 residues. Germline V gene sequence: CDR1 SQVTM, CDR2 ANQGSEA. CDR3 nucleotides: TGCAGCTTTCGGACAGGGGAAACTGAAGCTTTCTTT. Amino acid sequence: CSFRTGETEAFF.

V usage is TRBV5-4 and J usage is TRBJ2-5, with 8 bases lining up with TRBD2. CDR3 length: 14 residues. In germline, CDR1 is SGHNT, CDR2 YYREEE (reference sequence). V gave up 3 bases and J gave up 5 bases; unmatched junction bases: 6. The CDR3 region is CASSSKEREETQYF. The CDR3 region has the DNA TGTGCCAGCAGCTCAAAGGAGCGGGAGGAGACCCAGTACTTC.

This sequence joins TRBV6-5 and TRBJ1-1; weak D call: TRBD1 (6 bases). CDR3 length: 13 amino acids. Trimming removed 2 bases at V and 8 bases at J, with 12 bases between. CDR1 is MNHEY and CDR2 is SVGAGI in the germline V gene. The CDR3 spells CASSYARGWEAFF. CDR3 coding DNA: TGTGCCAGCAGTTACGCGAGGGGGTGGGAAGCTTTCTTT.

The gene calls are TRBV15 and TRBJ1-2, with TRBD1 as a possible D gene (5 bases). From germline, CDR1 is LNHNV and CDR2 YYDKDF (reference sequence). Trimming stripped 9 bases from V and 4 bases from J, with 15 bases between. The CDR3 is made up of 13 amino acids. CDR3 loop: CATSLAQGYGYTF. The DNA for the CDR3 is TGTGCCACGAGCTTGGCCCAGGGCTATGGCTACACCTTC.

V is TRBV27 and J is TRBJ2-7; TRBD1 might be the D (6 bases). The CDR3 length is 13 residues. V was shortened by 3 bases and J by 1 base, with 7 bases between the two germline ends. CDR1 is MNHEY and CDR2 is SMNVEV in the germline V gene (reference sequence). CDR3 protein: CASSFGQSYEQYF. CDR3 nucleotide sequence: TGTGCCAGCAGTTTTGGACAGTCCTACGAGCAGTACTTC.

The V gene is TRBV4-2, the J gene TRBJ2-1; 11 bases are a match to TRBD2. The J segment lost 8 bases and the V segment lost 4 bases, leaving 7 bases of the junction unmatched. The CDR3 loop spans 15 amino acids. Germline CDR1 LGHNA, CDR2 YNFKEQ. Here the CDR3 DNA reads TGTGCCAGCAGCCCCTTAGCGGGAGGGCCCCATGAGCAGTTCTTC. Protein product: CASSPLAGGPHEQFF.